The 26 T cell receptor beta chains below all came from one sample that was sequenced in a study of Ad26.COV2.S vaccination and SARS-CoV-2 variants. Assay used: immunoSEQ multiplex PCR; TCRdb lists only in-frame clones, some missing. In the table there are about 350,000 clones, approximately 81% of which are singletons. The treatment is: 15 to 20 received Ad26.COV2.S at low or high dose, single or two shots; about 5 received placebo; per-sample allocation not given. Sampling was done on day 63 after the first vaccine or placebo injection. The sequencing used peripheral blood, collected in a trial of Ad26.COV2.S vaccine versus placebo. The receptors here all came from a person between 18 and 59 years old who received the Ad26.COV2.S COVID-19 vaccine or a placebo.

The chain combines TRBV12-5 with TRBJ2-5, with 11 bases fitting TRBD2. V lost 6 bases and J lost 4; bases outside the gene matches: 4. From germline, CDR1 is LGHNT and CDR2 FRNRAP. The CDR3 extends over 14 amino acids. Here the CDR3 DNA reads TGTGCTAGTGGCCGGGGGACTAGCGGAGAGACCCAGTACTTC. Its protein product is CASGRGTSGETQYF.

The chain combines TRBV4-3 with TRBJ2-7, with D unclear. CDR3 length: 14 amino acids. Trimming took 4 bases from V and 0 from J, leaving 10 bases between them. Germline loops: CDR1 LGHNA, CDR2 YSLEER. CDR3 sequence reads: CASSREGSSYEQYF. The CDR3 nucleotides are TGCGCCAGCAGCCGGGAAGGAAGCTCCTACGAGCAGTACTTC.

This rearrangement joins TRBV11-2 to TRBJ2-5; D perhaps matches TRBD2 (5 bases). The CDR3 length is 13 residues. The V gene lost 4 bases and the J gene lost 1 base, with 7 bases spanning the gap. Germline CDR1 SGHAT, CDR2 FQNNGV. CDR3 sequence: CASSSGIQETQYF. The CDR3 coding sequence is TGTGCCAGCAGCTCGGGGATCCAAGAGACCCAGTACTTC.

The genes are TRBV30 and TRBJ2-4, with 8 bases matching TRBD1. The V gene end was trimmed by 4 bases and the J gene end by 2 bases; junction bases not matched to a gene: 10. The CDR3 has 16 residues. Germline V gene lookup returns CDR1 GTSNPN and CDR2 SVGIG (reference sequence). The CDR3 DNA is TGTGCCTGGAATTGGGCCGGGACAGGATCCAAAAACATTCAGTACTTC. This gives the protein CAWNWAGTGSKNIQYF. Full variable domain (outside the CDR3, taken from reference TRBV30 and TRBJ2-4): SQTIHQWPATLVQPVGSPLSLECTVEGTSNPNLYWYRQAAGRGLQLLFYSVGIGQISSEVPQNLSASRPQDRQFILSSKKLLLSDSGFYLCAWNWAGTGSKNIQYFGAGTRLSVL.

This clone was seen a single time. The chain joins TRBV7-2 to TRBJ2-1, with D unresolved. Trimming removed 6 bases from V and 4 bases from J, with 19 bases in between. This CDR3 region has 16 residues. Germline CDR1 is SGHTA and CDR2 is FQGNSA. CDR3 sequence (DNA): TGTGCCAGCAGTCCAGGTGGGTTTGCCTCATACAATGAGCAGTTCTTC. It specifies CASSPGGFASYNEQFF.

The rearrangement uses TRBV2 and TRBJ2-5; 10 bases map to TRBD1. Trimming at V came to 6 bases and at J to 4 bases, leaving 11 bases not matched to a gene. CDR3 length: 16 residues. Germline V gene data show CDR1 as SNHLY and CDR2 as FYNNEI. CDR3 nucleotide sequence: TGTGCCAGCAGAGAGTTGCGGGACAGGGGCCCAGAGACCCAGTACTTC. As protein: CASRELRDRGPETQYF. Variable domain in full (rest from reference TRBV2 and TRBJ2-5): EPEVTQTPSHQVTQMGQEVILRCVPISNHLYFYWYRQILGQKVEFLVSFYNNEISEKSEIFDDQFSVERPDGSNFTLKIRSTKLEDSAMYFCASRELRDRGPETQYFGPGTRLLVL.

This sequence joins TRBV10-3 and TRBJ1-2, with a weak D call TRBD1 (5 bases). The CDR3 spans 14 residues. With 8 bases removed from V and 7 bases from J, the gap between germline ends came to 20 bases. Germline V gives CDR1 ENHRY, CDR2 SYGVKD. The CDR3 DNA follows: TGTGCCATCGGGAGTACTGGGGCGCGCTTTGGCTACACCTTC. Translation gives CAIGSTGARFGYTF.

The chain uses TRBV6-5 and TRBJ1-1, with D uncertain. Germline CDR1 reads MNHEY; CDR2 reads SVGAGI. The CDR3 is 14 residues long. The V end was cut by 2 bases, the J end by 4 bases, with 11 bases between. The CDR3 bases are TGTGCCAGCAGTTACGGGGAGTTGGGCACTGAAGCTTTCTTT. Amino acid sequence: CASSYGELGTEAFF.

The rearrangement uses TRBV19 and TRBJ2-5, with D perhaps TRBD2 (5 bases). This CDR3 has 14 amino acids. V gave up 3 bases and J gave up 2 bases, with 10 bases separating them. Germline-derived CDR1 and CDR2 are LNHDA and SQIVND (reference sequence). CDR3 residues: CASSITKRQETQYF. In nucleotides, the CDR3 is TGTGCCAGTAGTATTACCAAGCGGCAAGAGACCCAGTACTTC.

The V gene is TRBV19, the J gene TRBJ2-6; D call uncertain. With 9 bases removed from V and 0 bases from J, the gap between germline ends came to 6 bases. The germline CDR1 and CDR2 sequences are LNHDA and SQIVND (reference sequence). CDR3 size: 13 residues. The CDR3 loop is CASRFSGANVLTF. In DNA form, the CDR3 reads TGTGCCAGCAGATTCTCTGGGGCCAACGTCCTGACTTTC.

Here the CDR3 DNA reads TGCGCCAGCAGCTTGGAGACAGTACGGGAGACCCAGTACTTC. It codes for CASSLETVRETQYF. The chain uses TRBV5-1 and TRBJ2-5; tentative D call: TRBD1 (5 bases). Deletions cut 0 bases from V and 5 bases from J, with 11 bases between. Germline CDR1 SGHRS, CDR2 YFSETQ. The CDR3 consists of 14 residues.

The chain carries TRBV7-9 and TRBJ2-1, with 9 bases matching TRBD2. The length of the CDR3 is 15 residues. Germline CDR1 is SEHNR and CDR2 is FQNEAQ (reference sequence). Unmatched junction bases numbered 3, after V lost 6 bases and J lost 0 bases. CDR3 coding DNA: TGTGCCAGCAGGTTTAGCGGGAGCTCCTACAATGAGCAGTTCTTC. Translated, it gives CASRFSGSSYNEQFF.

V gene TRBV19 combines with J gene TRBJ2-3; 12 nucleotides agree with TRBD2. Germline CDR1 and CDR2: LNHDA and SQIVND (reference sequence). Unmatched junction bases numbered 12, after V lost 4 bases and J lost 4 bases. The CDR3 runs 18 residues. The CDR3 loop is CASSKPSGRAERADTQYF. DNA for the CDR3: TGTGCCAGTAGTAAACCTAGCGGGAGGGCCGAGAGGGCAGATACGCAGTATTTT.

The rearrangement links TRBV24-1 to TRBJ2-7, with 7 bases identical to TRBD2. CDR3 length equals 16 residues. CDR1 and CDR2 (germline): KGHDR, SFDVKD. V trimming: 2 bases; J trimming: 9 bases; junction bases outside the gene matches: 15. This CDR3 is CATSDSPSGVKEGQYF. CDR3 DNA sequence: TGTGCCACCAGTGATTCTCCTAGCGGAGTCAAGGAAGGGCAGTACTTC.

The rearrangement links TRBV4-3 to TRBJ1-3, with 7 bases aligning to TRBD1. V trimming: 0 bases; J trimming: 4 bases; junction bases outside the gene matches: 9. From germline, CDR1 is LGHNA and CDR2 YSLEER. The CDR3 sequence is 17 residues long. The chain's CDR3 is CASSQDTQGFGGNTIYF. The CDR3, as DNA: TGCGCCAGCAGCCAAGATACACAGGGGTTTGGCGGAAACACCATATATTTT.

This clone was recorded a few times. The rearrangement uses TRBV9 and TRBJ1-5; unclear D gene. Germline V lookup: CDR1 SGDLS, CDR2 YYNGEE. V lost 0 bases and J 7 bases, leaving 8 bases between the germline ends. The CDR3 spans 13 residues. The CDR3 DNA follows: TGTGCCAGCAGCGTAGCTTCGGCCCAGCCCCAGCATTTT. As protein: CASSVASAQPQHF.

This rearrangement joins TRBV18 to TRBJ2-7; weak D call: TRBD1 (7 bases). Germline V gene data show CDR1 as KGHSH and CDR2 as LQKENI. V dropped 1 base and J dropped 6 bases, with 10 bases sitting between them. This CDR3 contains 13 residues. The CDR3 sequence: CASSPLQGGEQYF. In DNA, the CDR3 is TGTGCCAGCTCACCACTCCAGGGGGGCGAGCAGTACTTC.

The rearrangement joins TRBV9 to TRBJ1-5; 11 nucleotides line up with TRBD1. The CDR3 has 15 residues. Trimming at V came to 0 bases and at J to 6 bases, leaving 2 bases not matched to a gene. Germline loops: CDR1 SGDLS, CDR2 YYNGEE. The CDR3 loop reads CASSVGTGGSQPQHF. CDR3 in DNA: TGTGCCAGCAGCGTAGGGACAGGGGGCTCTCAGCCCCAGCATTTT. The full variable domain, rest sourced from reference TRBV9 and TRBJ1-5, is DSGVTQTPKHLITATGQRVTLRCSPRSGDLSVYWYQQSLDQGLQFLIQYYNGEERAKGNILERFSAQQFPDLHSELNLSSLELGDSALYFCASSVGTGGSQPQHFGDGTRLSIL.

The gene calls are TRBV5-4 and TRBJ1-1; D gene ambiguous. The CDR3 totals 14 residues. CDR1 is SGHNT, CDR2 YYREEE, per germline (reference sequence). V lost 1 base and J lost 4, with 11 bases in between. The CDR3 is CASSLFGSGTEAFF. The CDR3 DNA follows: TGTGCCAGCAGCTTGTTTGGGTCGGGCACTGAAGCTTTCTTT. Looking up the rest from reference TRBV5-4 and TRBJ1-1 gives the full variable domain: ETGVTQSPTHLIKTRGQQVTLRCSSQSGHNTVSWYQQALGQGPQFIFQYYREEENGRGNFPPRFSGLQFPNYSSELNVNALELDDSALYLCASSLFGSGTEAFFGQGTRLTVV.

Here the CDR3 DNA reads TGTGCCAGCAGTGTGGGATTACTTGGGTACTTC. It translates to CASSVGLLGYF. The chain couples TRBV2 to TRBJ2-7, with D uncertain. Germline lookup yields CDR1 SNHLY and CDR2 FYNNEI. This CDR3 contains 11 residues. Trimming stripped 4 bases from V and 12 bases from J, with 13 bases between.

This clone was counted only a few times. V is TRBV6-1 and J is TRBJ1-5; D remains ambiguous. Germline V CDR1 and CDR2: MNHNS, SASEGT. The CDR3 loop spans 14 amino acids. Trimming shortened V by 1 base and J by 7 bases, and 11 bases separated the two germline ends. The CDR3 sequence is CASSEGQVGQPQHF. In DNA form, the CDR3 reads TGTGCCAGCAGTGAAGGGCAGGTAGGCCAGCCCCAGCATTTT.

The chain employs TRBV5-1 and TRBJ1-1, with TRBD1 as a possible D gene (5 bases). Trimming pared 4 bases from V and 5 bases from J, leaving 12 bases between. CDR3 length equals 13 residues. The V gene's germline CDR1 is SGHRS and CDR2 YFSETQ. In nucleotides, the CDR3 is TGCGCCAGCAGCATTGGCAGGGATACTGAAGCTTTCTTT. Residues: CASSIGRDTEAFF.

The CDR3, as DNA: TGTGCCAGCAGTCCTGATCGATCCAATAGCAATCAGCCCCAGCATTTT. Encoded protein: CASSPDRSNSNQPQHF. The chain employs TRBV6-6 and TRBJ1-5; D is unresolved. The germline V gene has CDR1 MNHNY and CDR2 SVGAGI (reference sequence). The CDR3 spans 16 residues. V dropped 5 bases and J dropped 0 bases, with 14 bases sitting between them.

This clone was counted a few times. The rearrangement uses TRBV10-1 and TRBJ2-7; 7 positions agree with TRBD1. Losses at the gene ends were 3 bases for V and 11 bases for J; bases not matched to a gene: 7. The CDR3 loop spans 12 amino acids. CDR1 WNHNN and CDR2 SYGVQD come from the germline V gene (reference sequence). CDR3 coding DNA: TGCGCCAGCAGTGATCCAGCAGGGGGAAAGTACTTC. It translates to CASSDPAGGKYF.

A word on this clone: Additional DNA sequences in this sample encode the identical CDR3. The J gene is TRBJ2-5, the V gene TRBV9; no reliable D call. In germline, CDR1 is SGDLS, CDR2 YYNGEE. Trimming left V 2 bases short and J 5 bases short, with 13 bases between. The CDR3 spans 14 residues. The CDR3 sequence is CASSVSGGPETQYF. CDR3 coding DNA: TGTGCCAGCAGCGTCTCCGGTGGGCCCGAGACCCAGTACTTC.

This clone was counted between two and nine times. The CDR3 loop reads CASSPGRGWISNTEAFF. The CDR3 DNA reads TGCGCCAGCAGTCCTGGGAGGGGATGGATTTCGAACACTGAAGCTTTCTTT. This chain joins TRBV23-1 and TRBJ1-1, with D possibly being TRBD1 (5 bases). TRBV23-1 is filed as an ORF, its function uncertain. The CDR3 length is 17 residues. Trimming pared 4 bases from V and 1 base from J, leaving 19 bases between.